Listed below are T cell receptor beta chains from one sample, sequenced in a study of cytomegalovirus exposure and HLA in healthy donors. Here immunoSEQ multiplex PCR was the method, and the copy in TCRdb shows in-frame clones only, minus some. This sample has under 200,000 clones, with around 81% found just once. The specimen was PBMCs. Source of these receptors: a woman aged 25 to 39 in good health and CMV-seropositive. Both conserved end residues are part of each CDR3. Each record gives: D gene, clone size, V gene, J gene, CDR3 DNA, CDR3 protein. The D gene is left open where the match is weak. Rows give clone size only sometimes, using once, few, many, or a class for an expanded clone.

d_gene: TRBD2
abundance: NA
v_gene: TRBV29-1
j_gene: TRBJ2-3
CDR3nt: TGCAGCGTTGAACTAGCGGGCACAGATACGCAGTATTTT
CDR3aa: CSVELAGTDTQYF

d_gene: TRBD1
abundance: NA
v_gene: TRBV29-1
j_gene: TRBJ1-1
CDR3nt: TGCAGTGTAGGGGGCCTGAACACTGAAGCTTTCTTT
CDR3aa: CSVGGLNTEAFF

d_gene: TRBD1
abundance: NA
v_gene: TRBV7-9
j_gene: TRBJ2-2
CDR3nt: TGTGCCAGCAGCTCCAGGGACAGGGGCGAACAGGTCGGGGAGCTGTTTTTT
CDR3aa: CASSSRDRGEQVGELFF

d_gene: TRBD1
abundance: NA
v_gene: TRBV5-1
j_gene: TRBJ1-1
CDR3nt: TGCGCCAGCAGTTCTACACAGGGGCGGAACACTGAAGCTTTCTTT
CDR3aa: CASSSTQGRNTEAFF

d_gene: NA
abundance: NA
v_gene: TRBV6-1
j_gene: TRBJ1-1
CDR3nt: TGTGCCAGCAGTGAAGCGCTTCGGGGGGTACACTGGAACACTGAAGCTTTCTTT
CDR3aa: CASSEALRGVHWNTEAFF

d_gene: NA
abundance: NA
v_gene: TRBV7-9
j_gene: TRBJ2-7
CDR3nt: TGTGCCAGCAGCTCCGGCGCAGGGGGGTACGAGCAGTACTTC
CDR3aa: CASSSGAGGYEQYF

d_gene: NA
abundance: NA
v_gene: TRBV7-2
j_gene: TRBJ2-3
CDR3nt: TGTGCCAGCAGCTTAGTCGGCGGGTACGACACAGATACGCAGTATTTT
CDR3aa: CASSLVGGYDTDTQYF

d_gene: NA
abundance: NA
v_gene: TRBV29-1
j_gene: TRBJ1-2
CDR3nt: TGCAGCGGCGGACAGAAGTCGAGGGGCTACACCTTC
CDR3aa: CSGGQKSRGYTF

d_gene: TRBD2
abundance: NA
v_gene: TRBV5-1
j_gene: TRBJ2-7
CDR3nt: TGCGCCAGCAGCCGGACCGGGGACTATACCTACGAGCAGTACTTC
CDR3aa: CASSRTGDYTYEQYF

d_gene: NA
abundance: NA
v_gene: TRBV6-1
j_gene: TRBJ1-1
CDR3nt: TGTGCCAGCAGTGAACCTCCAGAGAACACTGAAGCTTTCTTT
CDR3aa: CASSEPPENTEAFF

d_gene: NA
abundance: NA
v_gene: TRBV6-5
j_gene: TRBJ2-5
CDR3nt: TGTGCCAGCACCAGGGGAGGGGAAGAGACCCAGTACTTC
CDR3aa: CASTRGGEETQYF

d_gene: TRBD2
abundance: NA
v_gene: TRBV30
j_gene: TRBJ2-1
CDR3nt: TGTGCTGTTTCCGGGACTAGCGGGAGGAATGAGCAGTTCTTC
CDR3aa: CAVSGTSGRNEQFF

d_gene: NA
abundance: NA
v_gene: TRBV2
j_gene: TRBJ1-6
CDR3nt: TGTGCCAGTACAGGTCCCCTCTCCTATAATTCACCCCTCCACTTT
CDR3aa: CASTGPLSYNSPLHF

d_gene: TRBD1
abundance: NA
v_gene: TRBV5-1
j_gene: TRBJ2-7
CDR3nt: TGCGCCAGCAGCTTTTTAAGGGACAGGGAGGACGAGCAGCACTTC
CDR3aa: CASSFLRDREDEQHF

d_gene: NA
abundance: NA
v_gene: TRBV25-1
j_gene: TRBJ1-1
CDR3nt: TGTGCCAGCAGTGTTAACCCCCCAGGATGGGCTTTCTTT
CDR3aa: CASSVNPPGWAFF

d_gene: NA
abundance: few
v_gene: TRBV11-2
j_gene: TRBJ2-5
CDR3nt: TGTGCCAGCAGCCCAGGGGAAAGGTACCAAGAGACCCAGTACTTC
CDR3aa: CASSPGERYQETQYF

d_gene: NA
abundance: NA
v_gene: TRBV4-2
j_gene: TRBJ2-3
CDR3nt: TGTGCCAGCAGCCAAGATCCGCAGGAGGCAGATACGCAGTATTTT
CDR3aa: CASSQDPQEADTQYF

d_gene: TRBD1
abundance: NA
v_gene: TRBV2
j_gene: TRBJ1-1
CDR3nt: TGTGCCAGCAGGGGCTGGACAGGGGACACTGAAGCTTTCTTT
CDR3aa: CASRGWTGDTEAFF

d_gene: NA
abundance: NA
v_gene: TRBV6-6
j_gene: TRBJ2-5
CDR3nt: TGTGCCAGCAGTCCCCCGGGGGAGACCCAGTACTTC
CDR3aa: CASSPPGETQYF

d_gene: TRBD2
abundance: NA
v_gene: TRBV4-3
j_gene: TRBJ2-3
CDR3nt: TGCGCCAGCAGCCAAGGGGCGGCGGGAGTGGGCACAGATACGCAGTATTTT
CDR3aa: CASSQGAAGVGTDTQYF

d_gene: TRBD2
abundance: NA
v_gene: TRBV6-1
j_gene: TRBJ2-3
CDR3nt: TGTGCCAGCAGTGAACCACTAGCGGGGGGGAGCTATACGCAGTATTTT
CDR3aa: CASSEPLAGGSYTQYF

d_gene: NA
abundance: NA
v_gene: TRBV13
j_gene: TRBJ1-1
CDR3nt: TGTGCCAGCAGCCGAATACAACTGAACACTGAAGCTTTCTTT
CDR3aa: CASSRIQLNTEAFF

d_gene: TRBD1
abundance: NA
v_gene: TRBV6-5
j_gene: TRBJ2-1
CDR3nt: TGTGCCAGCAGTTACTCGCGGACAGGGGCTAATGAGCAGTTCTTC
CDR3aa: CASSYSRTGANEQFF

d_gene: NA
abundance: NA
v_gene: TRBV6-1
j_gene: TRBJ1-1
CDR3nt: TGTGCCAGCAACTCCGCGACCTTGGGACTCACTGAAGCTTTCTTT
CDR3aa: CASNSATLGLTEAFF

d_gene: TRBD1
abundance: NA
v_gene: TRBV19
j_gene: TRBJ1-6
CDR3nt: TGTGCCAGTAGTATAGCCCCGACAGGGAATAATTCACCCCTCCACTTT
CDR3aa: CASSIAPTGNNSPLHF

d_gene: TRBD1
abundance: NA
v_gene: TRBV5-4
j_gene: TRBJ1-1
CDR3nt: TGTGCCAGCAGGCAAACGGGACAGGGCCTTTGGGAAGCTTTCTTT
CDR3aa: CASRQTGQGLWEAFF

d_gene: NA
abundance: once
v_gene: TRBV19
j_gene: TRBJ2-2
CDR3nt: TGTGCCAGTATATGGCAAAAAACCCCGAGGGACACCGGGGAGCTGTTTTTT
CDR3aa: CASIWQKTPRDTGELFF

d_gene: NA
abundance: NA
v_gene: TRBV28
j_gene: TRBJ2-7
CDR3nt: TGTGCCAGCAGTTTACACAGGGACACGAGAGCCTACGAGCAGTACTTC
CDR3aa: CASSLHRDTRAYEQYF

d_gene: TRBD1
abundance: NA
v_gene: TRBV9
j_gene: TRBJ2-3
CDR3nt: TGTGCCAGCAAAAGGGGGCCCTGGGGCACAGATACGCAGTATTTT
CDR3aa: CASKRGPWGTDTQYF

d_gene: TRBD1
abundance: NA
v_gene: TRBV5-1
j_gene: TRBJ1-1
CDR3nt: TGCGCCAGCAGCTTGGGACAGGGTTGGGGTGGCACTGAAGCTTTCTTT
CDR3aa: CASSLGQGWGGTEAFF

d_gene: NA
abundance: NA
v_gene: TRBV6-1
j_gene: TRBJ1-1
CDR3nt: TGTGCCAGCAGCGGGTCACAGGAATTGAGTACTGAAGCTTTCTTT
CDR3aa: CASSGSQELSTEAFF

d_gene: TRBD2
abundance: few
v_gene: TRBV4-3
j_gene: TRBJ2-7
CDR3nt: TGCGCCAGCAGCCAAAGACTAGCAAGAAGCGAGCAGTACTTC
CDR3aa: CASSQRLARSEQYF

d_gene: TRBD1
abundance: NA
v_gene: TRBV9
j_gene: TRBJ2-6
CDR3nt: TGTGCCAGCAGCGTCGACAGGGTATCAGGGGCCAACGTCCTGACTTTC
CDR3aa: CASSVDRVSGANVLTF

d_gene: TRBD2
abundance: NA
v_gene: TRBV5-4
j_gene: TRBJ2-5
CDR3nt: TGTGCCGGCAGCTTGCAGAATAGCGGGAGCGGGACCCAGTACTTC
CDR3aa: CAGSLQNSGSGTQYF

d_gene: TRBD2
abundance: NA
v_gene: TRBV7-9
j_gene: TRBJ2-7
CDR3nt: TGTGCCAGCAGCTTACAAGGACTAGCGGGAGCGTGGGAGCAGTACTTC
CDR3aa: CASSLQGLAGAWEQYF

d_gene: NA
abundance: NA
v_gene: TRBV5-4
j_gene: TRBJ2-7
CDR3nt: TGTGCCAGCAGCCTCGTACAGGGTGTGGAAGAGCAGTACTTC
CDR3aa: CASSLVQGVEEQYF

d_gene: NA
abundance: NA
v_gene: TRBV9
j_gene: TRBJ2-7
CDR3nt: TGTGCCAGCAGCGCGGGACTCCTCTCCTACGAGCAGTACTTC
CDR3aa: CASSAGLLSYEQYF

d_gene: TRBD1
abundance: NA
v_gene: TRBV27
j_gene: TRBJ1-2
CDR3nt: TGTGCCAGCAGTTTGGGACAGTTTAACTATGGCTACACCTTC
CDR3aa: CASSLGQFNYGYTF

d_gene: TRBD1
abundance: NA
v_gene: TRBV12-5
j_gene: TRBJ2-2
CDR3nt: TGTGCTAGTGGTTTGGCAGGGGGACGTCCCGGGGAGCTGTTTTTT
CDR3aa: CASGLAGGRPGELFF

d_gene: NA
abundance: NA
v_gene: TRBV29-1
j_gene: TRBJ2-5
CDR3nt: TGCAGCGTTGACAGGCACCAAGAGACCCAGTACTTC
CDR3aa: CSVDRHQETQYF

d_gene: TRBD2
abundance: NA
v_gene: TRBV6-5
j_gene: TRBJ2-2
CDR3nt: TGTGCCAGCAGGATCATAGCGGGTGACACCGGGGAGCTGTTTTTT
CDR3aa: CASRIIAGDTGELFF

d_gene: TRBD1
abundance: few
v_gene: TRBV30
j_gene: TRBJ1-2
CDR3nt: TGTGCCTGGTACCGGGACAGGGCGATTCGAGGCTACACCTTC
CDR3aa: CAWYRDRAIRGYTF

d_gene: NA
abundance: NA
v_gene: TRBV14
j_gene: TRBJ2-7
CDR3nt: TGTGCCAGCAGCCAAGATCTGGCGGGCTTTCAGTACTTC
CDR3aa: CASSQDLAGFQYF

d_gene: TRBD2
abundance: NA
v_gene: TRBV19
j_gene: TRBJ2-1
CDR3nt: TGTGCCAGTACTCGCGGGAGCACCTACAATGAGCAGTTCTTC
CDR3aa: CASTRGSTYNEQFF

d_gene: NA
abundance: NA
v_gene: TRBV5-4
j_gene: TRBJ2-2
CDR3nt: TGTGCCAGCAGCCCGGGGGGCTTCACCGGGGAGCTGTTTTTT
CDR3aa: CASSPGGFTGELFF

d_gene: NA
abundance: NA
v_gene: TRBV4-3
j_gene: TRBJ1-1
CDR3nt: TGCGCCAGCAGCCAAGATCCACCCGGACAGAACCTGAACACTGAAGCTTTCTTT
CDR3aa: CASSQDPPGQNLNTEAFF

d_gene: TRBD1
abundance: NA
v_gene: TRBV7-8
j_gene: TRBJ1-1
CDR3nt: TGTGCCAGCAGCTTCCGGGACAGGGTGTACACTGAAGCTTTCTTT
CDR3aa: CASSFRDRVYTEAFF

d_gene: TRBD1
abundance: few
v_gene: TRBV5-6
j_gene: TRBJ2-7
CDR3nt: TGTGCCAGCAGCGACCGGGACAGGGGCTACGAGCAGTACTTC
CDR3aa: CASSDRDRGYEQYF

d_gene: TRBD2
abundance: NA
v_gene: TRBV11-2
j_gene: TRBJ2-7
CDR3nt: TGTGCCAGCAGCCAGAGCGGGGGGCCCTCCTACGAGCAGTACTTC
CDR3aa: CASSQSGGPSYEQYF